This T cell receptor (beta chain) was recovered during a study of blood T cell repertoires in COVID-19. Libraries were prepared by immunoSEQ multiplex PCR; TCRdb keeps only in-frame clonotypes and omits some of them. The sample has approximately 160,000 clones; about 86% are singletons. Germline-derived CDR1 and CDR2 are LNHDA and SQIVND (reference sequence). The CDR3 contains 15 residues. Trimming pared 6 bases from V and 8 bases from J, leaving 19 bases between. Specimen: peripheral blood. The sequence was collected from a woman in her 70s with acute or convalescent COVID-19. The genes are TRBV19 and TRBJ1-4; a weak D match, TRBD1 (5 bases). The CDR3 nucleotides read TGTGCCAGTAGGCCTGGGACTCGAGTAGTGGAAAAACTGTTTTTT. This gives the protein CASRPGTRVVEKLFF.